A selection of T cell receptor beta chains follows, all from one sample in a study of identical twins. One entry per CDR3 protein results from TCRdb running MiXCR on the 5' RACE reads. Among 400,000 to 550,000 distinct CDR3 sequences listed, less than 25% were seen once. This sample was also put to use in a study of T cells expressing NK-cell markers.

Sequenced sample: CD4+ T cells sorted from blood. Source of these receptors: a woman aged 18-35 years in good health. The CDR3 runs from the conserved cysteine through the conserved F or W. D genes are given only for firm matches. Clone sizes are given selectively: once, few, many, or a class where the clone is expanded.

V gene: TRBV5-5; J gene: TRBJ2-2; clone size: .; D gene: .; CDR3 DNA: TGTGCCAGCAGCTCCAGGGAGGGGGAGCTGTTTTTT; CDR3 protein: CASSSREGELFF
V gene: TRBV10-3; J gene: TRBJ2-3; clone size: .; D gene: TRBD1; CDR3 DNA: TGTGCCATCAGCCTGACAGGGGTGGTTACAGATACGCAGTATTTT; CDR3 protein: CAISLTGVVTDTQYF
V gene: TRBV14; J gene: TRBJ2-1; clone size: few; D gene: TRBD1; CDR3 DNA: TGTGCCAGCAGCCAAGTGGTAGGGGGCTGGAACAATGAGCAGTTCTTC; CDR3 protein: CASSQVVGGWNNEQFF
V gene: TRBV20-1; J gene: TRBJ2-1; clone size: few; D gene: TRBD2; CDR3 DNA: TGCAGTGCTAGAGAAACCGGGACTAGCGCAAATGAGCAGTTCTTC; CDR3 protein: CSARETGTSANEQFF
V gene: TRBV11-3; J gene: TRBJ2-1; clone size: .; D gene: TRBD1; CDR3 DNA: TGTGCCAGCAGCCACGGGACAGGGAGAAATGAGCAGTTCTTC; CDR3 protein: CASSHGTGRNEQFF
V gene: TRBV20-1; J gene: TRBJ2-1; clone size: few; D gene: .; CDR3 DNA: TGCAGTGCTAGTTCCGGGAGAAACAATGAGCAGTTCTTC; CDR3 protein: CSASSGRNNEQFF
V gene: TRBV7-2; J gene: TRBJ2-3; clone size: .; D gene: .; CDR3 DNA: TGTGCCAGCAGCGATACGAGCATAAGAACGCAGTATTTT; CDR3 protein: CASSDTSIRTQYF
V gene: TRBV6-2/TRBV6-3; J gene: TRBJ2-1; clone size: .; D gene: TRBD2; CDR3 DNA: TGTGCCAGTCGTTCGGGACTAGGTCAACGGGAGCAGTTCTTC; CDR3 protein: CASRSGLGQREQFF
V gene: TRBV20-1; J gene: TRBJ2-2; clone size: .; D gene: .; CDR3 DNA: TGCAGTGCCCATAGCTATTCGACCGGGGAGCTGTTTTTT; CDR3 protein: CSAHSYSTGELFF
V gene: TRBV13; J gene: TRBJ2-2; clone size: few; D gene: TRBD2; CDR3 DNA: TGTGCCAGCAGCTTAGCCCCAAGACTAGCGGGTTCCGGGGAGCTGTTTTTT; CDR3 protein: CASSLAPRLAGSGELFF
V gene: TRBV12-3/TRBV12-4; J gene: TRBJ2-3; clone size: few; D gene: TRBD2; CDR3 DNA: TGTGCCAGCAGCCACCGTAGCGGGAGGGCCACAGATACGCAGTATTTT; CDR3 protein: CASSHRSGRATDTQYF
V gene: TRBV20-1; J gene: TRBJ2-5; clone size: .; D gene: TRBD2; CDR3 DNA: TGCAGTGCCCCCCGGGAGGGAGAGACCCAGTACTTC; CDR3 protein: CSAPREGETQYF
V gene: TRBV7-3; J gene: TRBJ2-1; clone size: few; D gene: TRBD2; CDR3 DNA: TGTGCCAGCAGCCACCCTCTAGCGGGGGGCGTAGTGGCCTACAATGAGCAGTTCTTC; CDR3 protein: CASSHPLAGGVVAYNEQFF
V gene: TRBV5-1; J gene: TRBJ2-6; clone size: few; D gene: TRBD1; CDR3 DNA: TGCGCCAGCAGCTTCGGGACAGGGAGCTCTGGGGCCAACGTCCTGACTTTC; CDR3 protein: CASSFGTGSSGANVLTF
V gene: TRBV10-1; J gene: TRBJ2-1; clone size: .; D gene: TRBD1; CDR3 DNA: TGCGCAAGCAGTGGGACAGGGAGGATGAATGAGCAGCTCTTC; CDR3 protein: CASSGTGRMNEQLF
V gene: TRBV20-1; J gene: TRBJ1-1; clone size: .; D gene: .; CDR3 DNA: TGCAGTGCTAGGGTCCGGGGGGAAGCTTTCTTT; CDR3 protein: CSARVRGEAFF
V gene: TRBV19; J gene: TRBJ2-4; clone size: .; D gene: .; CDR3 DNA: TGTGCCAGTAGTATAATATGGGGGGCATCGGCCAAAAACATTCAGTACTTC; CDR3 protein: CASSIIWGASAKNIQYF
V gene: TRBV20-1; J gene: TRBJ2-5; clone size: many; D gene: TRBD2; CDR3 DNA: TGCAGTGCTAGCGTCGCGGGGGACGAGACCCAGTACTTC; CDR3 protein: CSASVAGDETQYF
V gene: TRBV6-1; J gene: TRBJ2-3; clone size: few; D gene: .; CDR3 DNA: TGTGCCAGCAGGGCTACGGGACTCCGCACAGATACGCAGTATTTT; CDR3 protein: CASRATGLRTDTQYF
V gene: TRBV15; J gene: TRBJ2-7; clone size: .; D gene: TRBD1; CDR3 DNA: TGTGCCACCAGCAGTGGGATAGTGACAGGGGGCAACGAGCAGTACTTC; CDR3 protein: CATSSGIVTGGNEQYF
V gene: TRBV27; J gene: TRBJ2-2; clone size: few; D gene: TRBD2; CDR3 DNA: TGTGCCAGCAGTCGATTAGCGGGAGGGGGCGGGGAGCTGTTTTTT; CDR3 protein: CASSRLAGGGGELFF
V gene: TRBV3-1; J gene: TRBJ2-7; clone size: few; D gene: .; CDR3 DNA: TGTGCCAGCAGCCAGGTTGGCAGCGCCGAGCAGTACTTC; CDR3 protein: CASSQVGSAEQYF
V gene: TRBV20-1; J gene: TRBJ2-1; clone size: .; D gene: .; CDR3 DNA: TGCAGTGCTAGGGACGGGGACAATGAGCAGTTCTTC; CDR3 protein: CSARDGDNEQFF
V gene: TRBV5-6; J gene: TRBJ1-2; clone size: .; D gene: .; CDR3 DNA: TGTGCCAGCAGGAGAGATCCCGGGGGCTACACCTTC; CDR3 protein: CASRRDPGGYTF
V gene: TRBV7-9; J gene: TRBJ1-2; clone size: .; D gene: .; CDR3 DNA: TGTGCCAGCAGTCGCCCGGGCAGGTACTATGGCTACACCTTC; CDR3 protein: CASSRPGRYYGYTF